This TCR beta chain originates from a study of T cells in Graves' hyperthyroidism and ophthalmopathy (dated by TCRdb to about 2019). Some background on the complete study: Peripheral blood was collected at initial diagnosis, before any treatment. An independent validation cohort of about 19 hyperthyroidism patients and 15 or so patients who later progressed to ophthalmopathy tested prospective prediction of ophthalmopathy. TCR V-J signatures able to tell the groups apart were searched for in a discovery cohort of some 100 patients, of whom 43 had Graves' ophthalmopathy and 55 to 60 had stable Graves' hyperthyroidism. For training and testing, the 80 to 100 patients in the discovery cohort were randomly divided in a 7:3 ratio. The paper reports TCR Vbeta CDR3 sequencing of 140 or so peripheral blood samples: around 45 ophthalmopathy, under 85 hyperthyroidism and about 17 progressor patients. Following sampling, methimazole starting at 30 mg daily was given to hyperthyroidism patients, and high-dose intravenous methylprednisolone was given to ophthalmopathy patients. The study also compared thyroid tissue and blood T-cell repertoires from about 6 Graves' hyperthyroidism patients.

This clonotype has at least ten counts. Its antigen is unknown. Per-base quality was not reported, and no clone a single base away is much larger than it. The TCR beta CDR3 regions were amplified from the RNA transcripts. For the first round of RT-PCR on the TCR CDR3, the HTBI primer set was used together with the Qiagen OneStep RT-PCR kit. Libraries were constructed in a second round of multiplex PCR, after which size selection and purification were performed. Sequencing of the libraries was done on an Illumina HiSeq2000 using paired-end 100 bp reads. The authors' analysis ran thus. SOAPnuke was used to process the raw data, removing reads that contained adapters or uncalled bases, had a mean Phred below 15, or lacked an exact match to the constant primer or identifier. COPE v1.2.5 was used to merge the high-quality paired reads, and each unique nucleotide sequence was defined as a clonotype. MiTCR v1.1 was used to align the clonotypes against IMGT TRBV, TRBD and TRBJ reference segments. The analysis included only V-J combinations with a frequency above 0.0001, which together covered roughly 99% of the repertoires. The TCS score was defined as the ratio of F50 (clonal expansion) to E x V (chaos), calculated using BLOSUM62-based TCRdist between CDR3 peptides within each V-J. Welch's t-statistics and random forest reduced approximately 520 V-J features to 13, which were used in a naive Bayes classifier (R e1071). TCRdb reran the public reads through fastp at Q25 and MiXCR, keeping productive beta chains. Here each entry gathers all rows of one CDR3 protein and keeps the most common genes and DNA. The V and J calls were not made by the authors but by TCRdb's processing. Here the sample has under 550,000 distinct CDR3 sequences; approximately 13% occur a single time. The ten largest account for about 5% of the sample.

Graves' hyperthyroidism was defined as stable when no progression to ophthalmopathy occurred over 18 months of follow-up. Hyperthyroidism patients were newly diagnosed, had a disease duration of under 2 months, and were aged 18 to 65 years. Exclusion was applied to patients with uncontrolled infections, other autoimmune diseases, pregnancy or lactation. Diagnoses were established on the basis of clinical symptoms, serum thyroxine and TRAb, thyroid ultrasound, and orbital computed tomography. PBMCs were separated from 7.5 to 10 ml of fresh peripheral blood using Ficoll-Paque density gradient centrifugation. Total RNA was extracted with Trizol reagent, and quality was checked on an Agilent 2100 Bioanalyzer. Reading the germline V gene (reference sequence) gives CDR1 MNHEY and CDR2 SMNVEV. The CDR3 goes from the cysteine to the phenylalanine over 16 residues. Only the CDR3 region is kept as DNA, spanning 48 bases read in frame from base 1. The junction shows trimming of 3 bases on V and 8 bases on J, and the gene matches do not reach 8 bases of it.

Results and caveats for the whole study, not just this receptor: Blood samples also contained most of the expanded thyroid clonotypes (frequency above 0.001), which suggests that blood repertoires may reflect thyroid immune responses. No statistical method was used to fix the sample size in advance, and group allocation was not hidden from the investigators. A model built on a 13 V-J signature distinguished ophthalmopathy from stable hyperthyroidism, reaching roughly 88% sensitivity and about 81% specificity in cross-validation and 80%/75% in testing. In validation, the model predicted progression to ophthalmopathy a median of approximately 6.3 months before onset, with approximately 68% sensitivity and roughly 72% specificity.

Sample: blood. The receptor was isolated from a young woman with Graves' hyperthyroidism. The chain employs TRBV27 and TRBJ1-6, and 9 junction bases match TRBD1. The CDR3 region reads CASSFGTGTGYSPLHF. The DNA reads TGTGCCAGCAGTTTCGGAACCGGGACAGGGTATTCACCCCTCCACTTT.